This T cell receptor (beta chain) was sequenced in a study of sequential checkpoint blockade in melanoma. About the study: Patients were randomized 1:1 to nivolumab-then-ipilimumab or ipilimumab-then-nivolumab first-line. Some 90 pretreatment tumor DNA samples were TCRβ immunosequenced. Twenty-two patients had tumor biopsies before treatment and at week 13.

Study-level findings and limits: Clinical benefit was about 30 times likelier when tumor T-cell fraction and clonality increased.

The treatment here: randomized to nivolumab then ipilimumab (arm A) or the reverse (arm B). Some clones are missing from TCRdb's copy, which holds only in-frame ones; the method was immunoSEQ multiplex PCR. The sample consists of several thousand clones, 20% to 30% of them appearing once. V lost 5 bases to trimming and J lost 5 bases, with 15 bases between them. The CDR3 length is 14 residues. CDR1 SGHNT and CDR2 YENEEA come from the germline V gene. By sample share, this clone is medium-sized. What it binds is not known. J is TRBJ1-1 and V is TRBV11-3; tentatively, D is TRBD1 (5 bases). Material: tumor tissue (inferred from file names), obtained from a patient given nivolumab and ipilimumab in sequence. This clonotype originated in a human donor with melanoma. CDR3 nucleotide sequence: TGTGCCAGCAGCCCCAGGGCAGGGCCAACTGAAGCTTTCTTT. It is translated as CASSPRAGPTEAFF.